The clone carrying this T cell receptor (beta chain) occurred a few times. Construction of the TCRbeta library involved unique molecular identifiers. One entry per CDR3 protein, called by TCRdb with MiXCR from the PCR reads. This table holds 200,000 to 250,000 distinct CDR3 sequences, about 9.2% found once. This entry is derived from a study of T-cell reconstitution after alpha-beta-depleted transplantation in children. In germline, CDR1 is WSHSY, CDR2 SAAADI. V lost 4 bases to trimming and J lost 3 bases, with 10 bases between them. This CDR3 region has 14 residues. The genes are TRBV10-2 and TRBJ2-1; D not resolved. This sequence was found in a human donor who donated a stem cell graft to a child with acute lymphoblastic leukemia. The sample consisted of PBMCs from the stem cell graft donor, taken from the stem cell graft. The CDR3 sequence is CASSGLIDYNEQFF. CDR3 DNA: TGCGCCAGCAGTGGGCTCATCGACTACAATGAGCAGTTCTTC.